These 7 T cell receptor beta chains came from one sample sequenced in a study of blood T cell repertoires in COVID-19. Profiled with immunoSEQ multiplex PCR; TCRdb holds only in-frame clones, not every one. This sample has 200,000 to 300,000 clones, with around 86% found just once. Sequencing was carried out using peripheral blood. The receptors originated from a woman in her thirties who had recovered from COVID-19.

This clone was seen once. This chain connects TRBV7-8 to TRBJ1-3; 7 bases are shared with TRBD1. This CDR3 region has 16 residues. With 5 bases clipped from V and 0 bases from J, the junction kept 7 bases outside the gene matches. Germline V CDR1 and CDR2: SGHVS, FQNEAQ. The CDR3 DNA reads as TGTGCCAGCAGCACACAGGGGCTAAGCTCTGGAAACACCATATATTTT. Encoded protein: CASSTQGLSSGNTIYF.

The V and J genes are TRBV11-2 and TRBJ1-3; 9 bases are shared with TRBD1. V lost 5 bases to trimming and J lost 3 bases; unmatched junction nucleotides: 2. This CDR3 is 14 amino acids long. Germline V lookup: CDR1 SGHAT, CDR2 FQNNGV. CDR3 DNA: TGTGCCAGCAGCGAGGACAGGGGTGGAAACACCATATATTTT. Amino acid sequence: CASSEDRGGNTIYF. Full variable domain (remainder filled in from reference TRBV11-2 and TRBJ1-3): EAGVAQSPRYKIIEKRQSVAFWCNPISGHATLYWYQQILGQGPKLLIQFQNNGVVDDSQLPKDRFSAERLKGVDSTLKIQPAKLEDSAVYLCASSEDRGGNTIYFGEGSWLTVV.

V gene TRBV7-2 combines with J gene TRBJ2-2, with 11 bases fitting TRBD2. This CDR3 comprises 17 residues. Trimming at V came to 5 bases and at J to 2 bases, leaving 7 bases not matched to a gene. Germline-derived CDR1 and CDR2 are SGHTA and FQGNSA. The CDR3 protein is CASSPLTSGGNTGELFF. The CDR3 DNA reads TGTGCCAGCAGCCCCTTAACTAGCGGGGGTAACACCGGGGAGCTGTTTTTT.

In nucleotides, the CDR3 is TGTGCTAGTGGTTTGGACACTGGAGGCAGGGGGCCGGGTAGGGCTAATTCACCCCTCCACTTT. Translated: CASGLDTGGRGPGRANSPLHF. The gene calls are TRBV12-5 and TRBJ1-6; 8 bases map to TRBD1. The germline V gene encodes CDR1 LGHNT and CDR2 FRNRAP. The CDR3 extends over 21 amino acids. The V and J ends lost 1 base and 6 bases, in that order; junction bases with no gene match: 20.

The V call is TRBV5-4, the J call TRBJ2-5, with TRBD1 matching 9 bases. CDR3 length equals 16 residues. J lost 5 bases, V lost 4 bases, and 12 bases had no gene match. CDR1 and CDR2 (germline): SGHNT, YYREEE (reference sequence). The CDR3 loop is CASSRAQGALQETQYF. The DNA of the CDR3 is TGTGCCAGCAGCCGGGCACAGGGGGCGCTTCAGGAGACCCAGTACTTC.

The chain joins TRBV5-1 to TRBJ1-6; D not certain. Germline values: CDR1 SGHRS, CDR2 YFSETQ. This CDR3 has 15 amino acids. Trimming removed 5 bases at V and 6 bases at J, with 15 bases between. CDR3 amino acids: CASRILRNGNSPLHF. As DNA, the CDR3 is TGCGCCAGCAGAATTCTGCGTAATGGTAATTCACCCCTCCACTTT.

The genes are TRBV6-5 and TRBJ1-1, with 7 bases fitting TRBD1. The CDR3 runs to 13 residues. CDR1 and CDR2 from the germline V gene are MNHEY and SVGAGI. V was clipped by 10 bases and J by 1 base; unmatched bases: 6. This CDR3 reads CATSGQPNTEAFF. CDR3 sequence (DNA): TGTGCCACCTCGGGACAGCCGAACACTGAAGCTTTCTTT.